This TCR beta chain is from a study of molecular identifiers for immune sequencing clone quantification. Study-level information: In replicates, RNA taken from roughly 18,000 or 92,000 naive CD8 cells was divided five ways, and four portions underwent sequencing.

Previously described methods and listed TCR primers were employed for the bulk TCR libraries. TCRdb recomputed calls from the PCR reads with MiXCR, one row per CDR3 protein. The table lists a few hundred thousand distinct CDR3 sequences, around 23% of them singletons. This clonotype has just a few counts. Trimming removed 2 bases at V and 8 bases at J, with 18 bases between. Looked up from germline, CDR1 is KGHSY and CDR2 is FQNENV. This CDR3 comprises 15 residues. This receptor was taken from a human donor in good health. Some libraries in this study had Jurkat cell RNA spiked in. This chain joins TRBV16 and TRBJ1-2, with unresolved D. Sequencing was carried out using naive CD8+ T cells from blood, with Jurkat cell RNA spiked in. The subset is: FACS-sorted CD8+CD4-CCR7+CD45RA+ naive T cells. The CDR3 loop reads CASSQGQATPWGYTF. The DNA of the CDR3 is TGTGCCAGCAGCCAAGGGCAGGCGACGCCATGGGGCTACACCTTC.